The 18 T cell receptor beta chains given below trace back to one sample, sequenced in a study of breast tumors, draining lymph nodes, adjacent tissues. Each CDR3 protein gets one entry after TCRdb re-called the multiplex PCR reads with MiXCR. Among some 21,000 distinct CDR3 sequences, 50% were seen once, and the ten largest hold about 8%. Sequencing was performed on breast tumor tissue. Receptor source: a female donor with breast cancer. Some clones in this sample may be carry-over from other donors' samples.

This clonotype was detected many times. This clone may be a read error of a much larger clone one base away. V usage is TRBV15 and J usage is TRBJ2-1; 11 bases fit TRBD2. This CDR3 has 17 amino acids. In germline, CDR1 is LNHNV, CDR2 YYDKDF (reference sequence). CDR3 sequence reads: CATSRQLAGGAYNEQSF. The CDR3 DNA reads TGTGCCACCAGCCGCCAGTTAGCGGGAGGGGCCTACAATGAGCAGTCCTTC.

The rearrangement links TRBV24-1 to TRBJ2-1; 14 bases are a match to TRBD2. The CDR3 extends over 16 amino acids. The V gene's germline CDR1 is KGHDR and CDR2 SFDVKD. With 0 bases clipped from V and 8 bases from J, the junction kept 2 bases outside the gene matches. The CDR3 DNA follows: TGTGCCACCAGTGATTTGGGGACTAGCGGGAGCGATGAGCAGTTCTTC. Translated, it gives CATSDLGTSGSDEQFF.

The chain links TRBV10-2 to TRBJ2-1; 8 nucleotides align to TRBD1. V was pared by 3 bases and J by 8 bases, with 6 bases of the junction left unmatched. Germline V gene lookup returns CDR1 WSHSY and CDR2 SAAADI. CDR3 length: 14 amino acids. CDR3: CASSEGDRFDEQFF. In DNA, the CDR3 is TGCGCCAGCAGTGAAGGGGACAGGTTCGATGAGCAGTTCTTC.

In this sample, this clonotype turned up a few times. A read error may produce the germline difference seen at one junction end. The chain uses TRBV6-6 and TRBJ2-4; either TRBD1 or TRBD2 may fit D (6 bases each). CDR1 is MNHNY and CDR2 is SVGAGI in the germline V gene (reference sequence). The length of the CDR3 is 17 residues. The CDR3 region has the DNA TGTGCCAGCAGTCACTCCGGGGGCACGATATTAAAAAACATTCAGTACTTC. This gives the protein CASSHSGGTILKNIQYF.

This clonotype showed up many times. The chain is built from TRBV24-1 and TRBJ2-2; TRBD2 matches at 7 bases. Germline V CDR1 and CDR2: KGHDR, SFDVKD. The junction had 4 bases not matched to a gene; V was cut back by 7 bases and J by 3 bases. This CDR3 spans 14 amino acids. CDR3 nucleotide sequence: TGTGCCACCAGGGGGACTACCGACACCGGGGAGCTGTTTTTT. Protein product: CATRGTTDTGELFF.

This clonotype has only a few counts. A much more abundant neighbour one base away suggests this may be a read error. The V and J genes are TRBV13 and TRBJ2-1; 7 bases line up with TRBD2. Germline lookup yields CDR1 PRHDT and CDR2 FYEKMQ (reference sequence). V dropped 2 bases and J dropped 0; count of bases not matched to a gene: 10. The CDR3 sequence is 18 residues long. CDR3 amino acids: CASSLRGRALSSYNEQFF. CDR3 nucleotide sequence: TGTGCCAGCAGCTTACGGGGGAGGGCCTTGAGCTCCTACAATGAGCAGTTCTTC. The entire variable domain, with the rest obtained from reference TRBV13 and TRBJ2-1, is as follows: AAGVIQSPRHLIKEKRETATLKCYPIPRHDTVYWYQQGPGQDPQFLISFYEKMQSDKGSIPDRFSAQQFSDYHSELNMSSLELGDSALYFCASSLRGRALSSYNEQFFGPGTRLTVL.

This chain joins TRBV20-1 and TRBJ2-7; 12 bases are a match to TRBD2. The J segment lost 6 bases and the V segment lost 3 bases, leaving 12 bases of the junction unmatched. CDR1 and CDR2 (germline): DFQATT, SNEGSKA (reference sequence). This CDR3 has 16 amino acids. Here the CDR3 reads CSARGLAGGSVGEQYF. CDR3 coding DNA: TGCAGTGCTAGGGGTCTAGCGGGAGGGTCCGTGGGCGAGCAGTACTTC.

This clonotype was seen ten or more times. This chain uses TRBV6-5 with TRBJ2-3, with 10 bases identical to TRBD2. CDR1 and CDR2 from the germline V gene are MNHEY and SVGAGI. The CDR3 contains 12 residues. The trim removed 4 bases at V and 14 bases at J, leaving 6 bases unmatched. This chain's CDR3 is CASSSPGLARYF. The DNA of the CDR3 is TGTGCCAGCAGTTCCCCGGGACTAGCGAGGTATTTT.

This clonotype was counted ten times or more. The CDR3 loop is CASSFGAGYGYTF. The CDR3 nucleotides are TGCGCCAGCAGCTTTGGGGCCGGCTATGGCTACACCTTC. The chain carries TRBV5-1 and TRBJ1-2, with TRBD1 as a possible D gene (5 bases). Germline V gene data show CDR1 as SGHRS and CDR2 as YFSETQ. With 2 bases removed from V and 4 bases from J, the gap between germline ends came to 9 bases. This CDR3 contains 13 residues.

This chain uses TRBV11-3 with TRBJ1-2; D is ambiguous. Germline CDR1 and CDR2: SGHNT and YENEEA. The CDR3 spans 12 residues. Trimming shortened V by 8 bases and J by 4 bases, and 11 bases separated the two germline ends. CDR3 DNA sequence: TGTGCCAGCCCACAGAACGGCTATGGCTACACCTTC. This codes for CASPQNGYGYTF.

This clonotype was detected many times. V is TRBV2 and J is TRBJ1-3; D ambiguous. Looked up from germline, CDR1 is SNHLY and CDR2 is FYNNEI. V lost 0 bases and J 2 bases, leaving 11 bases between the germline ends. CDR3 length equals 16 residues. Written as DNA, the CDR3 is TGTGCCAGCAGTGAAGCGTTTATAAGAGCTGGAAACACCATATATTTT. Translating it yields CASSEAFIRAGNTIYF.

The sample holds one count of this clonotype. The chain combines TRBV20-1 with TRBJ2-2, with TRBD2 identical over 11 bases. This CDR3 has 19 residues. V shed 0 bases, J shed 8 bases, and the junction held 17 bases outside the gene matches. Germline CDR1 DFQATT, CDR2 SNEGSKA (reference sequence). Written as DNA, the CDR3 is TGCAGTGCTAGAGATGTGGCTTCGGTAGCGGGAGGGGGGATAGGGGAGCTGTTTTTT. As protein: CSARDVASVAGGGIGELFF.

In its sample, this clonotype was seen many times. A single base separates this from a much larger clone, so it may be a read error. V is TRBV20-1 and J is TRBJ1-3; D perhaps matches TRBD1 (6 bases). Germline assignment: CDR1 DFQATT and CDR2 SNEGSKA (reference sequence). CDR3 length: 17 residues. Trimming shortened V by 2 bases and J by 0 bases, and 17 bases separated the two germline ends. In nucleotides, the CDR3 is TGCAGTGCTAGAACAGGGTTCGACACCTCCTCTGGAAACACCATATATTTT. The encoded protein is CSARTGFDTSSGNTIYF.

The gene calls are TRBV5-1 and TRBJ2-7; 8 bases are shared with TRBD2. The CDR3 sequence is 13 residues long. The germline V gene has CDR1 SGHRS and CDR2 YFSETQ. V lost 5 bases, J lost 4 bases, and 5 bases stayed unmatched. As DNA, the CDR3 is TGCGCCAGCAGTACTAGCGGAGTGTACGAGCAGTACTTC. Amino acids: CASSTSGVYEQYF. Using reference TRBV5-1 and TRBJ2-7 for the parts outside the CDR3, the full variable domain is KAGVTQTPRYLIKTRGQQVTLSCSPISGHRSVSWYQQTPGQGLQFLFEYFSETQRNKGNFPGRFSGRQFSNSRSEMNVSTLELGDSALYLCASSTSGVYEQYFGPGTRLTVT.

The chain uses TRBV20-1 and TRBJ2-1; 15 positions match TRBD2. V shed 6 bases, J shed 6 bases, and the junction held 6 bases outside the gene matches. Germline values: CDR1 DFQATT, CDR2 SNEGSKA (reference sequence). The CDR3 sequence is 15 residues long. The DNA of the CDR3 is TGCAGTGCGGAAGGACTAGCGGGAGGGGTCAATGAGCAGTTCTTC. This translates into CSAEGLAGGVNEQFF.

This chain connects TRBV2 to TRBJ1-6; tentatively, D is TRBD1 (6 bases). The CDR3 covers 15 residues. Germline CDR1 and CDR2: SNHLY and FYNNEI. V was cut by 2 bases and J by 5 bases, with 10 bases left in between. In DNA form, the CDR3 reads TGTGCCAGCAGTGAAAGGACAGCCAATAATTCACCCCTCCACTTT. It translates to CASSERTANNSPLHF.

This clonotype was observed a few times. The chain uses TRBV29-1 and TRBJ2-7; TRBD1 or TRBD2 may be the D gene (5 bases each). This CDR3 contains 14 residues. Germline loops: CDR1 SQVTM, CDR2 ANQGSEA. V lost 1 base and J lost 2, with 12 bases in between. CDR3 loop: CSVEGGYGTYEQYF. The CDR3 DNA reads TGCAGCGTTGAAGGGGGGTATGGAACCTACGAGCAGTACTTC.

The chain uses TRBV5-5 and TRBJ2-1; TRBD1 aligns across 8 bases. The CDR3 runs 15 residues. CDR1 and CDR2 from the germline V gene are SGHKS and YYEKEE (reference sequence). V was pared by 5 bases and J by 8 bases, with 12 bases of the junction left unmatched. The CDR3 bases are TGTGCCAGCAGGTCCGGGACAGGTCTTGGGGATGAGCAGTTCTTC. Its translation: CASRSGTGLGDEQFF.